This note documents a single T cell receptor (beta chain) sequence. The CDR3 runs 13 residues. From germline, CDR1 is SGHRS and CDR2 YFSETQ. The germline V and J ends were trimmed by 7 bases and 3 bases, with 14 bases remaining between them. Indicated treatment: oral pan-JAK inhibitor, 5-10 mg twice daily. The data stem from a study of CD8+ T cells in alopecia areata. Reverse transcribed after extraction, RNA yielded cDNA as the sequencing template. Sequenced by immunoSEQ multiplex PCR; TCRdb stores in-frame clones only, minus some. The repertoire includes about 120,000 clones, 50% to 75% of them detected once, and 12% sits in the top ten.

The source material was CD8+ T cells sorted from blood, sampled at week 24, from a patient treated with tofacitinib. The clonotype was recovered from a human donor with alopecia areata. The chain joins TRBV5-1 to TRBJ2-7; TRBD2 might be the D (5 bases). CDR3 in DNA: TGCGCCAGCCGAATGGATGGGAGCTACGAGCAGTACTTC. Residues: CASRMDGSYEQYF.